The T cell receptor (beta chain) described here comes from a study of pediatric ulcerative colitis. Notes on the study in general: Repertoires came from total lymphocyte DNA, not specific subsets. Compared with controls, ulcerative colitis showed greater blood-rectum clone sharing.

During colonoscopy, one to two rectal pinch biopsies were collected. No immunosuppressive drugs were given to ulcerative colitis patients before diagnostic colonoscopy. The CDR3 spans 14 residues. In germline, CDR1 is MRHNA, CDR2 SNTAGT. Trimming removed 4 bases from V and 3 bases from J; junction bases left unmatched: 3. Samples were sequenced at Survey level, maximum 500,000 reads. The table came from immunoSEQ multiplex PCR; TCRdb's copy has only in-frame clones and leaves some out. The sample has 17,000 or so clones, roughly 70% seen once. About this clone itself: Antigen specificity is unknown.

This sequence joins TRBV6-4 and TRBJ2-1, with 7 bases lining up with TRBD1. Sequencing input: gut tissue. This TCR was recovered from a girl between 5 and 17 years old with moderate ulcerative colitis. The CDR3 reads CASSARQGYNEQFF. The CDR3 nucleotides read TGTGCCAGCAGTGCCCGACAGGGCTACAATGAGCAGTTCTTC.